A selection of T cell receptor beta chains follows, all from one sample in a study of cytomegalovirus exposure and HLA in healthy donors. Method: immunoSEQ multiplex PCR; TCRdb's copy keeps in-frame clones and lacks some. Of 180,000 or so clones listed, about 80% are singletons. Sequenced input: PBMCs. The source of these receptors is a man aged 40-49 years in good health and CMV-seronegative. Each CDR3 is given without its conserved first and last residue. Each record gives: clone size, J gene, V gene, CDR3 protein. The size of a clone is reported for some rows only, either as once, few or many, or as a class for expanded clones.

clone_size: -
j_call: TRBJ1-5
v_call: TRBV19
cdr3_aa: ASIGTGQRQPQH

clone_size: -
j_call: TRBJ2-5
v_call: TRBV5-4
cdr3_aa: ASSLLAGNQETQY

clone_size: -
j_call: TRBJ2-7
v_call: TRBV9
cdr3_aa: ASSARDIGTYEQY

clone_size: -
j_call: TRBJ1-1
v_call: TRBV4-3
cdr3_aa: ASSQGTATEAF

clone_size: -
j_call: TRBJ1-5
v_call: TRBV13
cdr3_aa: ASSYGQGVNQPQH

clone_size: -
j_call: TRBJ2-7
v_call: TRBV7-8
cdr3_aa: ASSFSGRQVPYEQY

clone_size: -
j_call: TRBJ2-2
v_call: TRBV28
cdr3_aa: ATRRAIGELF

clone_size: -
j_call: TRBJ2-1
v_call: TRBV9
cdr3_aa: ASSVVGTGGNEQF

clone_size: few
j_call: TRBJ1-2
v_call: TRBV28
cdr3_aa: ASSTTGNPFYYGYT

clone_size: -
j_call: TRBJ2-1
v_call: TRBV5-1
cdr3_aa: ASSLRREQF

clone_size: -
j_call: TRBJ2-1
v_call: TRBV4-1
cdr3_aa: ASSQATLGEQF

clone_size: -
j_call: TRBJ1-5
v_call: TRBV2
cdr3_aa: ASRWSDSPLQPQH

clone_size: -
j_call: TRBJ2-2
v_call: TRBV19
cdr3_aa: ASSIDPRTGGTGELF

clone_size: -
j_call: TRBJ2-3
v_call: TRBV5-1
cdr3_aa: ASSLPNPGQGFHTQY

clone_size: -
j_call: TRBJ1-2
v_call: TRBV7-2
cdr3_aa: ASSRPGDSYGYT

clone_size: -
j_call: TRBJ2-5
v_call: TRBV11-2
cdr3_aa: ASSFLAGGQETQY